The clone carrying this T cell receptor (beta chain) was picked up many times. Antigen unknown. The same CDR3 arises from other DNA sequences in this sample as well. Between the trimmed V and J ends, which lost 7 bases and 3 bases, there was a span of 19 bases. The CDR3 covers 15 residues. The germline gives CDR1 MNHEY, CDR2 SMNVEV (reference sequence). Treatment of any kind had been given to no patient before thyroid surgery. This specimen comes from a study of metastatic and nonmetastatic thyroid tumors. Study findings and constraints: Versus benign nodules, malignant thyroid tumors reportedly had significantly higher TCR beta diversity, in blood and tumor.

As originally analysed: The distant-metastasis classifier for papillary thyroid cancer was built from CDR3 differences across clinicopathological groups. Using MiXCR, TCRdb re-called clones from the PCR reads. These V and J calls originate from TCRdb's pipeline instead of the authors' own analysis. Here the sample spans 75,000 to 100,000 clones, roughly 13% being singletons. The chain couples TRBV27 to TRBJ2-7; the D gene is possibly TRBD1 (6 bases). Sequencing was done on a sample of blood. The clonotype originates from a female donor with papillary thyroid cancer or a benign thyroid nodule (not recorded which). Some clones in this sample may be carry-over from other donors' samples. The CDR3 nucleotides read TGTGCCAGCACCAGAAACGGGCAGGGGAGCTACGAGCAGTACTTC. Encoded protein: CASTRNGQGSYEQYF.